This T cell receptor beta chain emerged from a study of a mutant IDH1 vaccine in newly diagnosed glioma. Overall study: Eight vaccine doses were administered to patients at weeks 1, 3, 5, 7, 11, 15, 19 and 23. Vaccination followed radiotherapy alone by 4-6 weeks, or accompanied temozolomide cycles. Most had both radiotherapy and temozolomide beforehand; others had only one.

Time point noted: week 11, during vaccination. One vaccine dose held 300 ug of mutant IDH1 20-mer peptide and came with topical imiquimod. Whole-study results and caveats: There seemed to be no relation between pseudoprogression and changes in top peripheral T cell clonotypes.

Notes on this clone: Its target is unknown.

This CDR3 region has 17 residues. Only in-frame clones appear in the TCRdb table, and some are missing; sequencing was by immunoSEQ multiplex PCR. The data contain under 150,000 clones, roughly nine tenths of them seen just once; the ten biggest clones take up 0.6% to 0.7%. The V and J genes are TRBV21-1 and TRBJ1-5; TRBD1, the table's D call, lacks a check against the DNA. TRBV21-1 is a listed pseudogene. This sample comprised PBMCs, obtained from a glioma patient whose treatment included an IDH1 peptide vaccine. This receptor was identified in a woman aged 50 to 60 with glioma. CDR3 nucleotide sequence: TGTGCCAGCAGCAAATACAAAGGACAGAAAGGTAATCAGCCCCAGCATTTT. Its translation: CASSKYKGQKGNQPQHF.